These T cell receptor beta chains were read from a single sample in a study of identical twins. TCRdb ran MiXCR on the 5' RACE reads and lists one entry per CDR3 protein. The sample lists some 320,000 distinct CDR3 sequences, roughly an eighth occurring once. The sample was also linked to a second study, of yellow fever vaccine responses in identical twins.

Source material: CD8+ T cells sorted from blood. The source of these receptors is a woman under 30 in good health. The conserved cysteine and the conserved F or W are not part of the CDR3 here.

v_gene	CDR3aa
TRBV7-6	ASSLTLNTGELF
TRBV10-3	AISGIIGYEQY
TRBV12-3/TRBV12-4	ASSDPGQLTDTQY
TRBV5-6	ASSLLGREGAYEQY
TRBV9	ASSVANGGPYEQY
TRBV7-2	ASSLGLAGGHQETQY
TRBV5-1	ASGPSGSFYEQY
TRBV7-9	ASSPRTEGETQY
TRBV4-1	ASSQGGRGQETQY
TRBV19	ASIPGTSGLGEQF
TRBV19	ASTDGVLDYNEQF
TRBV29-1	SVARWPNEAQY
TRBV10-2	ASNGRTGGLGTGELF
TRBV4-1	ASSQDGISDTQY
TRBV7-9	ASSSTLNEQF
TRBV29-1	SVESTQPPTGYGYT
TRBV2	ASRADSNQETQY
TRBV19	ASSMGYSREAQY
TRBV6-8	ASSYYRRLAGYQETQY
TRBV7-6	ASSLERQETQY